The rows below give T cell receptor beta chains drawn from one sample of a study of blood T cell repertoires in COVID-19. Only in-frame clones appear in the TCRdb table, and some are missing; sequencing was by immunoSEQ multiplex PCR. This sample has approximately 80,000 clones; around 87% occur once, and the top ten carry about 5.1%. Sequenced sample: peripheral blood. Receptors were obtained from a middle-aged man with acute or convalescent COVID-19. Each CDR3 is given with its conserved first and last residue. The order of the fields is D gene, V gene, J gene, clone size, CDR3 DNA, CDR3 protein. The D gene is left open where the match is weak. Clone sizes are given selectively: once, few, many, or a class where the clone is expanded.

D gene: -
V gene: TRBV7-2
J gene: TRBJ1-2
clone size: -
CDR3 DNA: TGTGCCAGCAGCTTAGAGTTCGGGAACTATGGCTACACCTTC
CDR3 protein: CASSLEFGNYGYTF

D gene: -
V gene: TRBV20-1
J gene: TRBJ1-1
clone size: once
CDR3 DNA: TGCAGTGCTAGTTCCCCAAACACTGAAGCTTTCTTT
CDR3 protein: CSASSPNTEAFF

D gene: -
V gene: TRBV9
J gene: TRBJ2-3
clone size: -
CDR3 DNA: TGTGCCAGCAGCGTAGAAGGGGAGGGCACAGATACGCAGTATTTT
CDR3 protein: CASSVEGEGTDTQYF

D gene: TRBD1
V gene: TRBV7-2
J gene: TRBJ1-3
clone size: -
CDR3 DNA: TGTGCCAGCAGCTCCTCCTGGGGGACAGGCTTCTCTGGAAACACCATATATTTT
CDR3 protein: CASSSSWGTGFSGNTIYF

D gene: -
V gene: TRBV11-1
J gene: TRBJ1-5
clone size: -
CDR3 DNA: TGTGCCAGCAGCTTAGGGGCAGGGAACAATCAGCCCCAGCATTTT
CDR3 protein: CASSLGAGNNQPQHF

D gene: TRBD1
V gene: TRBV23-1
J gene: TRBJ1-2
clone size: -
CDR3 DNA: TGCGCCAGCAGTCCAGGGGAAATGCGGGACAGGGTTTTAAATGGCTACACCTTC
CDR3 protein: CASSPGEMRDRVLNGYTF

D gene: TRBD1
V gene: TRBV5-6
J gene: TRBJ2-7
clone size: once
CDR3 DNA: TGTGCCAGCAGCCCAGGGACAGGGAGCTCCTACGAGCAGTACTTC
CDR3 protein: CASSPGTGSSYEQYF

D gene: TRBD1
V gene: TRBV19
J gene: TRBJ2-7
clone size: -
CDR3 DNA: TGTGCCAGTAGTACCGGGACAGGGGTTGGCGAGCAGTACTTC
CDR3 protein: CASSTGTGVGEQYF

D gene: -
V gene: TRBV9
J gene: TRBJ2-4
clone size: -
CDR3 DNA: TGTGCCAGCAGCCCCCGACAGGAGCTAGCCAAAAACATTCAGTACTTC
CDR3 protein: CASSPRQELAKNIQYF

D gene: TRBD1
V gene: TRBV6-5
J gene: TRBJ2-3
clone size: -
CDR3 DNA: TGTGCCAGCAGGGGGGGGACAGGGCCAGATACGCAGTATTTT
CDR3 protein: CASRGGTGPDTQYF

D gene: -
V gene: TRBV19
J gene: TRBJ1-6
clone size: -
CDR3 DNA: TGTGCCAGTAGGAAACAGGATTGGAGTTCACCCCTCCACTTT
CDR3 protein: CASRKQDWSSPLHF

D gene: TRBD2
V gene: TRBV15
J gene: TRBJ2-5
clone size: -
CDR3 DNA: TGTGCCACCAGCAGAGATCGGGGGGAAGCGGGAAAAGCAGTGGAGACCCAGTACTTC
CDR3 protein: CATSRDRGEAGKAVETQYF

D gene: -
V gene: TRBV11-1
J gene: TRBJ1-1
clone size: -
CDR3 DNA: TGTGCCAGCAGCTTAGCCGGGGCCGGGGGGGCTGAAGCTTTCTTT
CDR3 protein: CASSLAGAGGAEAFF

D gene: TRBD1
V gene: TRBV9
J gene: TRBJ1-6
clone size: once
CDR3 DNA: TGTGCCAGCAGCAGAGAGGGGGCAAACGATTCACCCCTCCACTTT
CDR3 protein: CASSREGANDSPLHF

D gene: TRBD1
V gene: TRBV6-6
J gene: TRBJ2-5
clone size: -
CDR3 DNA: TGTGCCAGCAGTCTTGGGACAGCTGAGGATCAAGAGACCCAGTACTTC
CDR3 protein: CASSLGTAEDQETQYF

D gene: -
V gene: TRBV30
J gene: TRBJ2-1
clone size: -
CDR3 DNA: TGTGCCTGGAGTACGGACCTACACCATGGGACTTACAATGAGCAGTTCTTC
CDR3 protein: CAWSTDLHHGTYNEQFF

D gene: -
V gene: TRBV7-8
J gene: TRBJ2-5
clone size: once
CDR3 DNA: TGTGCCAGCAGCTTGTACGGGGAAGAGACCCAGTACTTC
CDR3 protein: CASSLYGEETQYF

D gene: TRBD1
V gene: TRBV7-2
J gene: TRBJ2-2
clone size: -
CDR3 DNA: TGTGCCAGCAGCTTATTCGGGACAGGGGGCAAGGGGGAGCTGTTTTTT
CDR3 protein: CASSLFGTGGKGELFF

D gene: TRBD1
V gene: TRBV5-1
J gene: TRBJ1-4
clone size: -
CDR3 DNA: TGCGCCAGCAGCTCGAACCGGGACAGCCTCCTTGCAACTAATGAAAAACTGTTTTTT
CDR3 protein: CASSSNRDSLLATNEKLFF

D gene: -
V gene: TRBV5-8
J gene: TRBJ1-3
clone size: -
CDR3 DNA: TGTGCCAGCAGCTTGCCAGGAAACACCATATATTTT
CDR3 protein: CASSLPGNTIYF

D gene: TRBD1
V gene: TRBV11-2
J gene: TRBJ2-7
clone size: once
CDR3 DNA: TGTGCCAGCAGCTCTAGCTCCGGGACAGGGGGCTCTTACGAGCAGTACTTC
CDR3 protein: CASSSSSGTGGSYEQYF

D gene: TRBD1
V gene: TRBV30
J gene: TRBJ1-1
clone size: -
CDR3 DNA: TGTGCCTGGGGGGGGAGGACAGGAACCACAAACACTGAAGCTTTCTTT
CDR3 protein: CAWGGRTGTTNTEAFF

D gene: TRBD2
V gene: TRBV3-1/TRBV3-2
J gene: TRBJ2-3
clone size: -
CDR3 DNA: TGTGCCAGCAGCCAGACTAGCGGTCGGGTAGATACGCAGTATTTT
CDR3 protein: CASSQTSGRVDTQYF

D gene: TRBD1
V gene: TRBV19
J gene: TRBJ1-4
clone size: -
CDR3 DNA: TGTGCCAGTAGTGACAGGGGGCGCGGTAATAATGAAAAACTGTTTTTT
CDR3 protein: CASSDRGRGNNEKLFF

D gene: TRBD2
V gene: TRBV10-3
J gene: TRBJ2-2
clone size: -
CDR3 DNA: TGTGCCATCAACTCCGGACTAGCGGGAGGTACCGGGGAGCTGTTTTTT
CDR3 protein: CAINSGLAGGTGELFF

D gene: -
V gene: TRBV7-2
J gene: TRBJ1-6
clone size: -
CDR3 DNA: TGTGCCAGCAGCGAAAACTTGGGGGGACGCGTCGGTTCACCCCTCCACTTT
CDR3 protein: CASSENLGGRVGSPLHF

D gene: -
V gene: TRBV30
J gene: TRBJ1-2
clone size: -
CDR3 DNA: TGTGCCCATGGAGCCAACTATGGCTACACCTTC
CDR3 protein: CAHGANYGYTF

D gene: -
V gene: TRBV5-6
J gene: TRBJ1-2
clone size: -
CDR3 DNA: TGTGCCAGCAGCTCGCAGGGTGTTGATGGCTACACCTTC
CDR3 protein: CASSSQGVDGYTF

D gene: TRBD2
V gene: TRBV5-4
J gene: TRBJ2-1
clone size: -
CDR3 DNA: TGTGCCAGCAGCTCAAAAGCGGGAGGTTCCTACAATGAGCAGTTCTTC
CDR3 protein: CASSSKAGGSYNEQFF

D gene: -
V gene: TRBV19
J gene: TRBJ1-2
clone size: -
CDR3 DNA: TGTGCCAGTAGCCCGAACTATGGCTACACCTTC
CDR3 protein: CASSPNYGYTF

D gene: -
V gene: TRBV14
J gene: TRBJ1-2
clone size: -
CDR3 DNA: TGTGCCAGCAGCCAAGTACAAACTAATGGCTACACCTTC
CDR3 protein: CASSQVQTNGYTF

D gene: -
V gene: TRBV29-1
J gene: TRBJ2-1
clone size: few
CDR3 DNA: -
CDR3 protein: CSVGTGTSGTTTIF

D gene: TRBD2
V gene: TRBV24-1
J gene: TRBJ2-7
clone size: -
CDR3 DNA: TGTGCCACCAGTGATTTGTCGGGGGGCGAGCAGTACTTC
CDR3 protein: CATSDLSGGEQYF

D gene: -
V gene: TRBV7-6
J gene: TRBJ1-1
clone size: -
CDR3 DNA: TGTGCCAGCAGCCCGGCGACAGGATTGAACACTGAAGCTTTCTTT
CDR3 protein: CASSPATGLNTEAFF

D gene: -
V gene: TRBV3-1/TRBV3-2
J gene: TRBJ2-1
clone size: -
CDR3 DNA: TGTGCCAGCAGCCCCAGGACAGCAGGTGAGCAGTTCTTC
CDR3 protein: CASSPRTAGEQFF

D gene: -
V gene: TRBV5-1
J gene: TRBJ1-5
clone size: -
CDR3 DNA: TGCGCCAGCAGCTTGTCGGGGGATCAGCCCCAGCATTTT
CDR3 protein: CASSLSGDQPQHF

D gene: -
V gene: TRBV7-2
J gene: TRBJ2-3
clone size: -
CDR3 DNA: TGTGCCAGCAGCTTACCAGGTTACACAGATACGCAGTATTTT
CDR3 protein: CASSLPGYTDTQYF

D gene: -
V gene: TRBV7-9
J gene: TRBJ2-1
clone size: -
CDR3 DNA: TGTGCCAGCAGTCCCTATAGCGGAAGTGAGCAGTTCTTC
CDR3 protein: CASSPYSGSEQFF

D gene: -
V gene: TRBV5-5
J gene: TRBJ1-4
clone size: -
CDR3 DNA: TGTGCCAGCAGCTTTGGAGCTTCCCCCACTAATGAAAAACTGTTTTTT
CDR3 protein: CASSFGASPTNEKLFF

D gene: TRBD2
V gene: TRBV5-6
J gene: TRBJ2-7
clone size: -
CDR3 DNA: TGTGCCAGCAGCCCCACCGGGGGGTACGAGCAGTACTTC
CDR3 protein: CASSPTGGYEQYF

D gene: TRBD1
V gene: TRBV5-1
J gene: TRBJ1-2
clone size: -
CDR3 DNA: TGCGCCAGCAGCATCGACAGGGTGAGTGGCTACACCTTC
CDR3 protein: CASSIDRVSGYTF

D gene: TRBD1
V gene: TRBV5-1
J gene: TRBJ1-5
clone size: -
CDR3 DNA: TGCGCCAGCAGCCCAGACGGACAGGGAAGAAATCAGCCCCAGCATTTT
CDR3 protein: CASSPDGQGRNQPQHF

D gene: -
V gene: TRBV6-6
J gene: TRBJ2-2
clone size: -
CDR3 DNA: TGTGCCAGCAGTTACCGTCCGGAGACCGGGGAGCTGTTTTTT
CDR3 protein: CASSYRPETGELFF

D gene: TRBD2
V gene: TRBV30
J gene: TRBJ2-1
clone size: -
CDR3 DNA: TGTGCCTGGAGGTCGGGAGGGGGTGAGCAGTTCTTC
CDR3 protein: CAWRSGGGEQFF

D gene: -
V gene: TRBV7-9
J gene: TRBJ1-1
clone size: -
CDR3 DNA: TGTGCCAGCAGCCGAACAGGGAACACTGAAGCTTTCTTT
CDR3 protein: CASSRTGNTEAFF

D gene: -
V gene: TRBV7-8
J gene: TRBJ1-2
clone size: -
CDR3 DNA: TGTGCCAGCAGCTTAGTACAAACGCGGGGCTACACCTTC
CDR3 protein: CASSLVQTRGYTF

D gene: -
V gene: TRBV2
J gene: TRBJ1-6
clone size: -
CDR3 DNA: TGTGCCAGCAGTGAAAGGGGTGATTCACCCCTCCACTTT
CDR3 protein: CASSERGDSPLHF

D gene: TRBD1
V gene: TRBV10-3
J gene: TRBJ1-5
clone size: -
CDR3 DNA: TGTGCCATCAGTGAGTCTCAGGGGGACCAGCCCCAGCATTTT
CDR3 protein: CAISESQGDQPQHF

D gene: -
V gene: TRBV7-9
J gene: TRBJ2-1
clone size: -
CDR3 DNA: TGTGCCAGCAGCCACCGGGACTCGTTTGCCAATGAGCAGTTCTTC
CDR3 protein: CASSHRDSFANEQFF

D gene: -
V gene: TRBV5-6
J gene: TRBJ2-7
clone size: few
CDR3 DNA: TGTGCCAGCAGCTTGGTAGCTGGGGCCAACTACGAGCAGTACTTC
CDR3 protein: CASSLVAGANYEQYF

D gene: TRBD1
V gene: TRBV7-3
J gene: TRBJ1-2
clone size: -
CDR3 DNA: TGTGCCAGCAGCTTTGGGACAGCGGTATCAAACTATGGCTACACCTTC
CDR3 protein: CASSFGTAVSNYGYTF

D gene: -
V gene: TRBV6-6
J gene: TRBJ1-1
clone size: -
CDR3 DNA: TGTGCCAGCAGTTACTCGGGGCAGAGCGAAGCTTTCTTT
CDR3 protein: CASSYSGQSEAFF

D gene: -
V gene: TRBV15
J gene: TRBJ2-1
clone size: -
CDR3 DNA: TGTGCCACGAGGAAGGACAGCAATGAGCAGTTCTTC
CDR3 protein: CATRKDSNEQFF